This T cell receptor beta chain emerged from a study of radiotherapy plus CTLA-4 blockade in lung cancer. About the research overall: Disease control was achieved by around 30% of patients, and objective responses by about 17%.

Study observations and caveats: The best prediction of response reportedly came from early blood T cell clone dynamics, with interferon-beta. In blood, TCR clones derived from the tumor expanded after radiotherapy plus ipilimumab.

The data were produced by immunoSEQ multiplex PCR, yet TCRdb's version contains in-frame clones alone and is incomplete. The data show about 31,000 clones, with approximately 80% seen just once and around 7.2% held by the top ten. V gave up 4 bases and J gave up 5 bases; unmatched junction bases: 4. From germline, CDR1 is MNHEY and CDR2 SMNVEV (reference sequence). This CDR3 has 14 amino acids. Comments on this clone: The antigen is unknown.

J is TRBJ2-5 and V is TRBV27, with 10 bases fitting TRBD1. The specimen comprised peripheral blood, sampled from a patient treated with radiotherapy plus ipilimumab. The sequence came from a human donor with non-small cell lung cancer who had stable disease on radiotherapy plus ipilimumab. The CDR3 here is CASSSGQGMETQYF. The CDR3 DNA follows: TGTGCCAGCAGTTCGGGACAGGGGATGGAGACCCAGTACTTC.